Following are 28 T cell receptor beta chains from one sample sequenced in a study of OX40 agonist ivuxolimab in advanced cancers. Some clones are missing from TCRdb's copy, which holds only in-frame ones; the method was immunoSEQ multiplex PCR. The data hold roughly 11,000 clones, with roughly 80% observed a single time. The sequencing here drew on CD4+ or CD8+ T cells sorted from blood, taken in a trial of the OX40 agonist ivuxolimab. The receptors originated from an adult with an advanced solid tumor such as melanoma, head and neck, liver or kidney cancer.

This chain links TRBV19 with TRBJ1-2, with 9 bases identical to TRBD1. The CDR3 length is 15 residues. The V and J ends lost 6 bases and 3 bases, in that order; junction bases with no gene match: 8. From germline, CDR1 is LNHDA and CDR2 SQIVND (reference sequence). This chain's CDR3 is CASSLRDREDYGYTF. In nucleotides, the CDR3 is TGTGCCAGTAGCCTGCGGGACAGGGAGGACTATGGCTACACCTTC.

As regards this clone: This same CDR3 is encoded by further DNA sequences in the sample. CDR3 protein: CASTPGGGHQETQYF. The CDR3 region has the DNA TGTGCCAGCACCCCTGGGGGGGGACACCAAGAGACCCAGTACTTC. This chain uses TRBV27 with TRBJ2-5; 7 bases map to TRBD2. Unmatched junction bases numbered 8, after V lost 7 bases and J lost 0 bases. CDR3 length: 15 amino acids. Per germline, CDR1 MNHEY and CDR2 SMNVEV (reference sequence).

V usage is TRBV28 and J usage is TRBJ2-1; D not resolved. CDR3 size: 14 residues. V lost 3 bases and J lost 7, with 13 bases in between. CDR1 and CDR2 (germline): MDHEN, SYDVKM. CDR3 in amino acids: CASSLQLQLNEQFF. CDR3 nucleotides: TGTGCCAGCAGTTTGCAGCTCCAGCTTAATGAGCAGTTCTTC.

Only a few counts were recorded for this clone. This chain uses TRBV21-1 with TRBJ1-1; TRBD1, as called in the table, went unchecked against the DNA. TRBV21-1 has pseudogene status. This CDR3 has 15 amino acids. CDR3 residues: CASADRENENTEAFF. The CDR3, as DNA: TGTGCCAGCGCGGACAGGGAGAATGAGAACACTGAAGCTTTCTTT.

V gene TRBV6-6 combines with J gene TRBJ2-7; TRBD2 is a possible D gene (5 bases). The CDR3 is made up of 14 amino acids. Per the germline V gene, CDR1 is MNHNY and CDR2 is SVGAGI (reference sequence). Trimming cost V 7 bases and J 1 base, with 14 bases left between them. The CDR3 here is CASIGLASSYEQYF. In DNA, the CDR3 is TGTGCCAGCATAGGGCTAGCATCTTCCTACGAGCAGTACTTC.

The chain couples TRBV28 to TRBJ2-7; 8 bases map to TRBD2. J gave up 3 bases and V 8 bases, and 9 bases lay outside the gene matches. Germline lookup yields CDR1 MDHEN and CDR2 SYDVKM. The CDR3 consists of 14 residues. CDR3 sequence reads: CASYDSGAYYEQYF. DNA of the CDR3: TGTGCCAGCTACGATAGCGGGGCCTACTACGAGCAGTACTTC. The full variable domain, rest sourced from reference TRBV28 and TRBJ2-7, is DVKVTQSSRYLVKRTGEKVFLECVQDMDHENMFWYRQDPGLGLRLIYFSYDVKMKEKGDIPEGYSVSREKKERFSLILESASTNQTSMYLCASYDSGAYYEQYFGPGTRLTVT.

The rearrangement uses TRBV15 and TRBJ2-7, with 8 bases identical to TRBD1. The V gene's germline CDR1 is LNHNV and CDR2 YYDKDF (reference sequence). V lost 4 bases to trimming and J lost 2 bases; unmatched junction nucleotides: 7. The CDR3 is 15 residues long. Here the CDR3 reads CATSISGQAPYEQYF. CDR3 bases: TGTGCCACCAGCATTTCGGGACAGGCGCCCTACGAGCAGTACTTC.

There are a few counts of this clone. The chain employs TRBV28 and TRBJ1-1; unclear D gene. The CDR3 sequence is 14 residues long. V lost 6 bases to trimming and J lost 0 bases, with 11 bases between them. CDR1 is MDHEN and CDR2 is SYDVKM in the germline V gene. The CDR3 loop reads CASRSGDLNTEAFF. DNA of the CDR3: TGTGCCAGCAGATCAGGAGATTTGAACACTGAAGCTTTCTTT.

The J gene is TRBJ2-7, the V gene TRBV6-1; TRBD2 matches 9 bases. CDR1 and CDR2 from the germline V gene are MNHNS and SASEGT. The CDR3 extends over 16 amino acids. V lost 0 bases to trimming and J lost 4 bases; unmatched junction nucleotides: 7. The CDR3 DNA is TGTGCCAGCAGTGAAGCCCCCGACACTAGCGGGTACGAGCAGTACTTC. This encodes CASSEAPDTSGYEQYF.

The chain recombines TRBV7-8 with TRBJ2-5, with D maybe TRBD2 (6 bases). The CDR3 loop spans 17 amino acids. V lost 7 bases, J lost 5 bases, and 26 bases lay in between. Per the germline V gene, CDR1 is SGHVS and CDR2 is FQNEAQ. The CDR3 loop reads CASTIPPGTPKGETQYF. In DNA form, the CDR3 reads TGTGCCAGCACCATACCACCTGGGACTCCCAAGGGGGAGACCCAGTACTTC.

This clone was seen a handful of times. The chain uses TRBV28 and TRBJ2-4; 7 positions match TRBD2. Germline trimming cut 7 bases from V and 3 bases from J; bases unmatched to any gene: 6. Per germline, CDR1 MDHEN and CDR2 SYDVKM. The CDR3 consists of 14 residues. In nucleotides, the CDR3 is TGTGCCAGCACCCCTACGGGGGGCAAAAACATTCAGTACTTC. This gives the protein CASTPTGGKNIQYF.

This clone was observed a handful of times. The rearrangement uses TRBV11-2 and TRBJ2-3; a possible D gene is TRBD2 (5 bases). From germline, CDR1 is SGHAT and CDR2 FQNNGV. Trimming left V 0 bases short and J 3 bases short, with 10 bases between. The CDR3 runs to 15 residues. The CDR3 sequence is CASSLETSLTDTQYF. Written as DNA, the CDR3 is TGTGCCAGCAGCTTAGAAACTAGTTTGACAGATACGCAGTATTTT.

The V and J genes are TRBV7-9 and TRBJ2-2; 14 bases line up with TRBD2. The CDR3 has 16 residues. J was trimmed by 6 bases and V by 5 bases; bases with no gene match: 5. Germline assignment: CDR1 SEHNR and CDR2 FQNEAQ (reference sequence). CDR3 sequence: CASSPTSGREAGELFF. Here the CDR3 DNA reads TGTGCCAGCAGCCCGACTAGCGGGAGGGAGGCCGGGGAGCTGTTTTTT.

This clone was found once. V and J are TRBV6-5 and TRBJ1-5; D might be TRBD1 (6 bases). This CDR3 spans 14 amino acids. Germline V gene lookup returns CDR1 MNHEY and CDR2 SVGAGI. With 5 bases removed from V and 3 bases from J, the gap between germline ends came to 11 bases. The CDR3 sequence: CASSTRGSNQPQHF. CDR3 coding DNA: TGTGCCAGCAGTACCAGGGGATCCAATCAGCCCCAGCATTTT.

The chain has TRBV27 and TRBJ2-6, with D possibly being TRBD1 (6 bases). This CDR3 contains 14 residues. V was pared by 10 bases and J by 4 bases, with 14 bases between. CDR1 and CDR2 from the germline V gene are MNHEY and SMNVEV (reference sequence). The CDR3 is CATTWGPGANVLTF. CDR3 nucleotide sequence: TGTGCCACCACGTGGGGGCCCGGGGCCAACGTCCTGACTTTC.

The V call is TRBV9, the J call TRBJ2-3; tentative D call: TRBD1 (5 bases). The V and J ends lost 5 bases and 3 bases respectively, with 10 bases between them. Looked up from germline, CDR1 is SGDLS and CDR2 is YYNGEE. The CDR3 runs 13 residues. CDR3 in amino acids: CASSPRVTDTQYF. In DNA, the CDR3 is TGTGCCAGCAGTCCCAGGGTTACAGATACGCAGTATTTT.

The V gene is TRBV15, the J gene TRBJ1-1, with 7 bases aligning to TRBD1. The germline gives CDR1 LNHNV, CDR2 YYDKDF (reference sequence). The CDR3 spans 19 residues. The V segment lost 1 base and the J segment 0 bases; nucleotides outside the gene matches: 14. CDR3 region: CATSRGGTDSIYMNTEAFF. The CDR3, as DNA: TGTGCCACCAGCAGAGGGGGGACAGATTCAATTTACATGAACACTGAAGCTTTCTTT.

The DNA of the CDR3 is TGTGCCAGCAGTTCAGGGTTCTACCAGCCCCAGCATTTT. Its translation: CASSSGFYQPQHF. The genes are TRBV6-5 and TRBJ1-5, with D possibly being TRBD1 (5 bases). Per the germline V gene, CDR1 is MNHEY and CDR2 is SVGAGI. Trimming left V 4 bases short and J 7 bases short, with 11 bases between. The CDR3 contains 13 residues.

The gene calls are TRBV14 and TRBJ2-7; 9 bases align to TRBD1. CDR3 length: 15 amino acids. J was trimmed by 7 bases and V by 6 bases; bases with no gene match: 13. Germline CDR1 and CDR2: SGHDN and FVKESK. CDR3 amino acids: CASSLSGTGSVEQYF. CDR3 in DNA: TGTGCCAGCAGTCTTTCCGGGACAGGGTCTGTTGAGCAGTACTTC.

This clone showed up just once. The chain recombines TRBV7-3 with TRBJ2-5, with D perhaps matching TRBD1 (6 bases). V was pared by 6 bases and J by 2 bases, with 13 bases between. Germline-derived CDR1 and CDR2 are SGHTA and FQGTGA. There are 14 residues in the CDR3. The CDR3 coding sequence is TGTGCCAGCAGTCCCACAGGGCAGCAAGAGACCCAGTACTTC. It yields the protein CASSPTGQQETQYF. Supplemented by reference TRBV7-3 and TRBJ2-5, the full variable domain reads GAGVSQTPSNKVTEKGKYVELRCDPISGHTALYWYRQSLGQGPEFLIYFQGTGAADDSGLPNDRFFAVRPEGSVSTLKIQRTERGDSAVYLCASSPTGQQETQYFGPGTRLLVL.

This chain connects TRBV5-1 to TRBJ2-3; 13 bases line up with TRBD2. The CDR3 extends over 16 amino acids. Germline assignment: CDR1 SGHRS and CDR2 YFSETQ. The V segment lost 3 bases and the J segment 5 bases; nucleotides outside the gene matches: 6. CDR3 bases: TGCGCCAGCAGCTACGAACTAGCGGGAGGGGTAGATACGCAGTATTTT. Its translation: CASSYELAGGVDTQYF.

CDR3 residues: CASTPGESLAKNIQYF. The CDR3 DNA reads as TGTGCCAGCACTCCGGGGGAGAGTCTAGCCAAAAACATTCAGTACTTC. J is TRBJ2-4 and V is TRBV11-2; possible D gene TRBD2, 6 bases. V was cut by 7 bases and J by 0 bases, with 16 bases left in between. This CDR3 spans 16 amino acids. Per germline, CDR1 SGHAT and CDR2 FQNNGV.

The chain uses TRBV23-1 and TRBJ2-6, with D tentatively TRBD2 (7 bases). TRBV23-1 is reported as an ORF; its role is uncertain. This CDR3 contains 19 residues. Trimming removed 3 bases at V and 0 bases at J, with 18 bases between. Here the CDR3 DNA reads TGCGCCAGCAGTCACGGGGGGCAAAGGCTGAGCTCTGGGGCCAACGTCCTGACTTTC. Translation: CASSHGGQRLSSGANVLTF.

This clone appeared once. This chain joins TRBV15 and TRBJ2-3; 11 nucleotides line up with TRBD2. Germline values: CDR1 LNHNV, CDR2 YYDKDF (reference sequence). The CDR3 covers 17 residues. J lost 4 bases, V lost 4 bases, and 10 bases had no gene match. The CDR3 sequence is CATSKLAGGIRADTQYF. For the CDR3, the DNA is TGTGCCACCAGCAAGCTAGCGGGAGGAATCAGAGCAGATACGCAGTATTTT. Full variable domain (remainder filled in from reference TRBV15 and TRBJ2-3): DAMVIQNPRYQVTQFGKPVTLSCSQTLNHNVMYWYQQKSSQAPKLLFHYYDKDFNNEADTPDNFQSRRPNTSFCFLDIRSPGLGDTAMYLCATSKLAGGIRADTQYFGPGTRLTVL.

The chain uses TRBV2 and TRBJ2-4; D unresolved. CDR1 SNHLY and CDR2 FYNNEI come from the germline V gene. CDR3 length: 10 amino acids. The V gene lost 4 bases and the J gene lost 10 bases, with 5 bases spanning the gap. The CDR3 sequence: CASSGLIQYF. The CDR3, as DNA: TGTGCCAGCAGTGGGTTGATTCAGTACTTC.

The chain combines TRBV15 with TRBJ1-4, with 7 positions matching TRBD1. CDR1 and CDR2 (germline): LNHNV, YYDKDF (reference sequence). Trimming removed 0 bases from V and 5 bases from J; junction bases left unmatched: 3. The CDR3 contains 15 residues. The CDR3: CATSRDPGQNEKLFF. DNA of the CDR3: TGTGCCACCAGCAGAGATCCGGGACAGAATGAAAAACTGTTTTTT.

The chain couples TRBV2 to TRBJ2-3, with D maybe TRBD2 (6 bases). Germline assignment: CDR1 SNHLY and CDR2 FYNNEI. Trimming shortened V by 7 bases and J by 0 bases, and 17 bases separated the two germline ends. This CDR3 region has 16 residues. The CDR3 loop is CASIWTSGTSTDTQYF. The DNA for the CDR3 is TGTGCCAGCATATGGACTTCTGGGACTAGCACAGATACGCAGTATTTT.

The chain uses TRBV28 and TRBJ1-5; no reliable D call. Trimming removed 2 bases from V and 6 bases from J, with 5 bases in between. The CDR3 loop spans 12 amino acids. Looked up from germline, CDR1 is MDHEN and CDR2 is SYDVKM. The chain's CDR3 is CASSLVSQPQHF. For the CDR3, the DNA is TGTGCCAGCAGTTTAGTGTCTCAGCCCCAGCATTTT. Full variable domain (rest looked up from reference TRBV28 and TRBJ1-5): DVKVTQSSRYLVKRTGEKVFLECVQDMDHENMFWYRQDPGLGLRLIYFSYDVKMKEKGDIPEGYSVSREKKERFSLILESASTNQTSMYLCASSLVSQPQHFGDGTRLSIL.